These T cell receptor beta chains were read from a single sample in a study of long-term antiretroviral therapy in people with HIV. TCRdb's table, derived via immunoSEQ multiplex PCR, lists solely in-frame clones and lacks some. The data hold fewer than 20,000 clones, with about 86% observed a single time. Sequencing was performed on unsorted PBMCs, taken 0.1 years after starting antiretroviral therapy. The receptors were sampled from a man aged 18 to 30 with HIV. CDR3s include the opening cysteine and the closing phenylalanine or tryptophan. The D gene is left open where the match is weak. Clone size appears in some rows only: once, few, many, or a class for an expanded clone.

J,V,size,D,DNA,CDR3
TRBJ1-6,TRBV15,.,.,TGTGCCACCAGCAGAGATGAACGGGAGCCAGCAAGCGATAATTCACCCCTCCACTTT,CATSRDEREPASDNSPLHF
TRBJ2-3,TRBV20-1,once,.,TGCAGTGCTACCGAGGCAGATACGCAGTATTTT,CSATEADTQYF
TRBJ2-7,TRBV2,few,.,TGTGCCAGCAGTGAAGGGATAAGAATAGCGGATACGTACTTC,CASSEGIRIADTYF
TRBJ1-5,TRBV19,few,TRBD1,TGTGCCAGTAGTTTTCCGACCGGCCAGGGGGGCAATCAGCCCCAGCATTTT,CASSFPTGQGGNQPQHF
TRBJ1-1,TRBV5-1,.,.,TGCGCCAGCAGCCCCAGACGGGCCCCCTCGAACACTGAAGCTTTCTTT,CASSPRRAPSNTEAFF
TRBJ2-2,TRBV4-3,.,.,TGCGCCAGCAGCCAAGATCTTGCATCGAACACCGGGGAGCTGTTTTTT,CASSQDLASNTGELFF
TRBJ1-1,TRBV10-3,.,.,TGTGCCATCAGTGATTCAGGGCCTACTGAAGCTTTCTTT,CAISDSGPTEAFF
TRBJ2-4,TRBV5-4,once,.,TGTGCCAGCAGCTCCCGGGACGGAGGTATGCACATTCAGTACTTC,CASSSRDGGMHIQYF
TRBJ2-5,TRBV4-2,.,.,TGTGCCAGCAGCCAAATTAAGGGGACGGAGACCCAGTACTTC,CASSQIKGTETQYF
TRBJ1-4,TRBV27,.,.,TGTGCCAGCAGTTTAGGGGGGGCAACTAATGAAAAACTGTTTTTT,CASSLGGATNEKLFF